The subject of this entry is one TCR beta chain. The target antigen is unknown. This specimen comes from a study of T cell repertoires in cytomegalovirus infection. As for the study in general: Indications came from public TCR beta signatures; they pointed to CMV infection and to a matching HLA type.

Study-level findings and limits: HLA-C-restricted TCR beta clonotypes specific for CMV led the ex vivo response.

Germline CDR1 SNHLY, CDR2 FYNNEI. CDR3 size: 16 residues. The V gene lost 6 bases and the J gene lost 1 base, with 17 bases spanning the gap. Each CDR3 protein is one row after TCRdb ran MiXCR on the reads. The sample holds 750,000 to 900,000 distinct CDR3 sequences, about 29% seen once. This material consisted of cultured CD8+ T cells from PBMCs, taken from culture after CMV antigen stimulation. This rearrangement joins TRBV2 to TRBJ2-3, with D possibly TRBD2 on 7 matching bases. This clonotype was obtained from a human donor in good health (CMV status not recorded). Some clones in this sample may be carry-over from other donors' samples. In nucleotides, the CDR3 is TGTGCCAGCAGCGAGGACGAGGGGGGGGGCACAGATACGCAGTATTTT. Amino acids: CASSEDEGGGTDTQYF.